This T cell receptor beta chain was captured by sequencing in a study of shared clonotypes between healthy human individuals. Clones were sequenced by immunoSEQ multiplex PCR, and TCRdb holds only the in-frame ones, with some missing. The table has 2 million to 3 million clones, roughly 93% seen once. The clonotype originates from a man in his late teens or twenties in good health. Some clones in this sample may be carry-over from other donors' samples. Sequenced input: naive CD4+ T cells from PBMCs. This sample's subset: CD45RA+ positively selected.

The CDR3 protein is CASSGGPSSSFRNQPQHF. For the CDR3, the DNA is TGTGCCAGCAGTGGGGGACCTAGCTCTAGTTTTCGCAATCAGCCCCAGCATTTT. The chain combines TRBV2 with TRBJ1-5; tentative D call: TRBD1 (5 bases). Per germline, CDR1 SNHLY and CDR2 FYNNEI. V was clipped by 4 bases and J by 2 bases, with 21 bases between them. The CDR3 runs to 18 residues.